This TCR beta chain stems from a study of T cells in Graves' hyperthyroidism and ophthalmopathy. Study results and limitations: Most clonotypes expanded in thyroid above 0.001 were likewise present in blood.

Uncontrolled infection, other autoimmune disease, pregnancy or lactation led to exclusion. The diagnostic basis comprised clinical symptoms, serum thyroxine and TRAb, thyroid ultrasound and orbital computed tomography. In its sample, this clonotype was seen many times. What it binds is unknown. The CDR3 sequence is 12 residues long. Germline V gene sequence: CDR1 DFQATT, CDR2 SNEGSKA (reference sequence). The ends were cut back, 0 bases at V and 9 bases at J, with 9 bases in the middle. RNA transcripts provided the source from which TCR beta CDR3 regions were amplified. The study used the HTBI primer set for a first-round RT-PCR of the TCR CDR3. TCRdb called the multiplex PCR reads again in MiXCR, with one record for every CDR3 protein. The table records fewer than 750,000 distinct CDR3 sequences, around 15% of them present only once.

The TCR originated in a woman aged 45-59 years with Graves' ophthalmopathy. The V and J genes are TRBV20-1 and TRBJ2-1; D perhaps matches TRBD2 (6 bases). Source material: blood. This chain's CDR3 is CSARDAGFEQFF. In nucleotides, the CDR3 is TGCAGTGCTAGAGATGCGGGGTTTGAGCAGTTCTTC.